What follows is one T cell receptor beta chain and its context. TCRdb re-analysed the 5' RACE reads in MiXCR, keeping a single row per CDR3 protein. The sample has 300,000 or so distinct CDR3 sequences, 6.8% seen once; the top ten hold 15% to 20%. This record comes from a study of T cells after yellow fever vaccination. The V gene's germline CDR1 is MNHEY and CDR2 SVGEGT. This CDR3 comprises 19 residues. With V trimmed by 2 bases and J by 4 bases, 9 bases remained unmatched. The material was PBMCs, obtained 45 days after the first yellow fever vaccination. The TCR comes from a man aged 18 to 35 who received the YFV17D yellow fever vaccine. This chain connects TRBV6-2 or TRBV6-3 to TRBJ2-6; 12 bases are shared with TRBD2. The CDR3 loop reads CASSYNRLAGGRGANVLTF. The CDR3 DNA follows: TGTGCCAGCAGTTACAATCGCCTAGCGGGGGGGCGCGGGGCCAACGTCCTGACTTTC.